This TCR beta chain emerged from a study of blood T cell repertoires in COVID-19. Study background: PBMCs, B-cell-depleted T cells, or T cells provided the cDNA or gDNA that made up the material.

In the source study's methods: Estimation of nucleated cell counts relied on the amplification of reference gene primers. Data came from immunoSEQ multiplex PCR; TCRdb stores just in-frame clones and leaves some out. V and J calls and clone size are as listed in that table; D and trimming were resolved from the DNA. Of over 30,000 clones detected, roughly 80% appear once; the ten largest clones hold 15% to 20%. Germline values: CDR1 LNHNV, CDR2 YYDKDF (reference sequence). V was trimmed by 0 bases and J by 6 bases, leaving 12 bases between them. This CDR3 has 15 amino acids. Sequenced input: peripheral blood. The sequence was obtained from a human donor in a cohort sampled during active COVID-19. The rearrangement uses TRBV15 and TRBJ2-1, with D perhaps TRBD1 (6 bases). The CDR3: CATSRDRGGSNEQFF. For the CDR3, the DNA is TGTGCCACCAGCAGAGACAGGGGTGGGAGCAATGAGCAGTTCTTC.